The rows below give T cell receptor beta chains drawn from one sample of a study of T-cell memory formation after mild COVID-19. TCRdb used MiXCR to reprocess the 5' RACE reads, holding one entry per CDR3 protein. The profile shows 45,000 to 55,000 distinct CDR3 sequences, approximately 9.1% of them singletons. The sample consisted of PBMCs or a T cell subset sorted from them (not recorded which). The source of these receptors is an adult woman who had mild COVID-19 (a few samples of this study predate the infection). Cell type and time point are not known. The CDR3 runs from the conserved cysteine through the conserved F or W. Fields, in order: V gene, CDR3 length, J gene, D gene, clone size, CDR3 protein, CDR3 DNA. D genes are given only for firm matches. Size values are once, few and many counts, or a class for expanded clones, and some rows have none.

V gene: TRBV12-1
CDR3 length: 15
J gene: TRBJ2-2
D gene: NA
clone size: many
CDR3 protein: CASSSGGLATGELFF
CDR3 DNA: TGTGCCAGCAGCTCCGGAGGACTAGCGACCGGGGAGCTGTTTTTT

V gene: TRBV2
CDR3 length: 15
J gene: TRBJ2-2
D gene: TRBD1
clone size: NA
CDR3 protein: CASRRQGANTGELFF
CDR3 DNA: TGTGCCAGTCGAAGACAGGGCGCGAACACCGGGGAGCTGTTTTTT

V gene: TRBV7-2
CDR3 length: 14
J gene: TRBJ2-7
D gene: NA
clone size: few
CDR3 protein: CASSVGYGGYEQYF
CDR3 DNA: TGTGCCAGCAGCGTAGGTTATGGCGGCTACGAGCAGTACTTC

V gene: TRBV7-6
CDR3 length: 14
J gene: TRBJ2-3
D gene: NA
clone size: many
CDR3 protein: CASSVDGYTDTQYF
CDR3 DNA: TGTGCCAGCAGCGTGGATGGATACACAGATACGCAGTATTTT

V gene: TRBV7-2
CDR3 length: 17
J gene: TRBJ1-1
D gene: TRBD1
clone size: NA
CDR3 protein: CASSLWGTGGAKTEAFF
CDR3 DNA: TGTGCCAGCAGCTTATGGGGGACAGGGGGCGCTAAGACTGAAGCTTTCTTT

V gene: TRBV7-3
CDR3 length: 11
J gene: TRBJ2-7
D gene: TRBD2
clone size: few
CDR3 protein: CAGGGKYEQYF
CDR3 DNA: TGCGCCGGGGGGGGCAAGTACGAGCAGTACTTC

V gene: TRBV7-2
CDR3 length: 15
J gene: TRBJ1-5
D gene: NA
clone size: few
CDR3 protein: CASSSLRTADQPQHF
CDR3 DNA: TGTGCCAGCAGCTCTCTCAGGACAGCCGATCAGCCCCAGCATTTT

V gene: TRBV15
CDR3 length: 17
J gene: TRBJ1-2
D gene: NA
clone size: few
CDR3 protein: CATSRDGSALPYYGYTF
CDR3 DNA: TGTGCCACCAGCAGAGATGGGTCGGCATTACCTTACTATGGCTACACCTTC

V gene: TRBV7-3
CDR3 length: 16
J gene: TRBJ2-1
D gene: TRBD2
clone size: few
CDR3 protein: CASSLSSGSGLNEQFF
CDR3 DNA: TGTGCCAGCAGCTTAAGTAGCGGGAGTGGGTTGAATGAGCAGTTCTTC

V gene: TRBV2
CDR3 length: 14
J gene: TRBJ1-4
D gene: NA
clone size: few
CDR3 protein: CASSAARDYEKLFF
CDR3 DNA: TGTGCCAGCAGTGCCGCCAGGGATTATGAAAAACTGTTTTTT

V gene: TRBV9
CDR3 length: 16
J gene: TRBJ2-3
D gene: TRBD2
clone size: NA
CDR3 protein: CASSVGGGASTDTQYF
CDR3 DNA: TGTGCCAGCAGCGTAGGCGGGGGAGCTAGCACAGATACGCAGTATTTT

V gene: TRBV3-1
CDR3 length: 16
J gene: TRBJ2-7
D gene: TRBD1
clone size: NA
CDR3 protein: CASSQDVGTASYEQYF
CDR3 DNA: TGTGCCAGCAGCCAAGATGTCGGGACAGCTTCCTACGAGCAGTACTTC

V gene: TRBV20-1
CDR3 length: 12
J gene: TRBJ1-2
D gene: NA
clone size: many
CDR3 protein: CSAARGSYGYTF
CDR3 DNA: TGCAGTGCCGCGAGGGGGTCTTACGGCTACACCTTC

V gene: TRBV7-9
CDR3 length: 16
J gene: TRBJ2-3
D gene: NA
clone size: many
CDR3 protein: CASSPGQRASTDTQYF
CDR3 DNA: TGTGCCAGCAGCCCCGGACAGCGTGCTAGCACAGATACGCAGTATTTT

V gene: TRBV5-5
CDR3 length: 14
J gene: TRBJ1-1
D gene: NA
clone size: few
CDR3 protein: CASSLTVESTEAFF
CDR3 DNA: TGTGCCAGCAGCTTGACGGTAGAGAGTACTGAAGCTTTCTTT

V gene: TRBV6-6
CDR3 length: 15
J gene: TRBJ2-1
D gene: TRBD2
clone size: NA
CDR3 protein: CASSYSGTNYNEQFF
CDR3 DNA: TGTGCCAGCAGTTACTCCGGGACTAACTACAATGAGCAGTTCTTC

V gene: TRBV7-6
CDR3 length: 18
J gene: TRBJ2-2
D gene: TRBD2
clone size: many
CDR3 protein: CASSPFQAGGLNTGELFF
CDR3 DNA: TGTGCCAGCAGCCCCTTTCAAGCGGGGGGCCTGAACACCGGGGAGCTGTTTTTT

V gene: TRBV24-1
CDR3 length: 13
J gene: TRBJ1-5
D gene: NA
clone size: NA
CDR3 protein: CATSDFTNQPQHF
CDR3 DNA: TGTGCCACCAGTGATTTCACGAATCAGCCCCAGCATTTT

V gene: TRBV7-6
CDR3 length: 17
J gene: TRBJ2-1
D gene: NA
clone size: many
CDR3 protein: CASSPLGPGISYNEQFF
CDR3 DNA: TGTGCCAGCAGCCCCCTTGGGCCAGGGATTTCCTACAATGAGCAGTTCTTC

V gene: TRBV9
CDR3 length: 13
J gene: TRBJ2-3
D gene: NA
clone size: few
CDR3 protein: CASSVGSGDTQYF
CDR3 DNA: TGTGCCAGCAGCGTAGGGTCAGGAGATACGCAGTATTTT

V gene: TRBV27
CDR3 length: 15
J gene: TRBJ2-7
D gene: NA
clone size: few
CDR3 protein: CASSRPGAGIYEQYF
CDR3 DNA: TGTGCCAGCAGCCGGCCCGGGGCCGGTATCTACGAGCAGTACTTC

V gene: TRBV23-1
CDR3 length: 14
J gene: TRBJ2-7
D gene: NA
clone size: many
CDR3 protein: CASSQRRADYEQYF
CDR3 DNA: TGCGCCAGCAGTCAGCGGCGGGCCGACTACGAGCAGTACTTC

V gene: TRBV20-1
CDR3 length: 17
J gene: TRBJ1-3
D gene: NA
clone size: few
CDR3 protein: CSARDGRQASSGNTIYF
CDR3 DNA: TGCAGTGCTAGAGATGGGAGACAGGCGAGCTCTGGAAACACCATATATTTT

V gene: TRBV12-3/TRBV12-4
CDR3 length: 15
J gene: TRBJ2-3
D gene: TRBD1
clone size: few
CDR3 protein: CASSRGTGRTDTQYF
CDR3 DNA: TGTGCCAGCAGTAGGGGGACAGGACGCACAGATACGCAGTATTTT

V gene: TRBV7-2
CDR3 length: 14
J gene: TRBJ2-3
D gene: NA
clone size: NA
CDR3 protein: CASSPPGVRDTQYF
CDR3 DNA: TGTGCCAGCAGCCCCCCGGGAGTACGGGATACGCAGTATTTT

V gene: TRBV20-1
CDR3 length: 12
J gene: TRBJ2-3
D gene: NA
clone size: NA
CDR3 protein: CSAPGTTGPQYF
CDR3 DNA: TGCAGTGCCCCAGGGACAACTGGGCCGCAGTATTTT

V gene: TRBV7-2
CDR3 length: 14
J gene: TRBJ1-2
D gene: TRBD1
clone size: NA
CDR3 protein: CASNRDRGGYGYTF
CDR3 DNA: TGTGCCAGCAACCGAGACAGGGGAGGGTATGGCTACACCTTC

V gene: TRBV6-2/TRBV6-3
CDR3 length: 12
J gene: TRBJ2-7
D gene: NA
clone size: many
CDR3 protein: CASSDPGYEQYF
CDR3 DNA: TGTGCCAGCAGTGACCCGGGTTACGAGCAGTACTTC